This T cell receptor (beta chain) was captured in a study of cytomegalovirus exposure and HLA in healthy donors. Findings and caveats of the study: Reportedly, fewer N-insertions than the approximately 700-donor mean appeared in an Asian-associated ancestry cluster in a later analysis. Likely technical artifact: a cluster of highly shared sequence variants. In a later analysis, common viral pathogens appeared linked to several of the most significant clusters.

About this clone: As yet, its antigen is unknown.

PCR used 60 Vbeta primers and 13 Jbeta primers. Data came from immunoSEQ multiplex PCR; TCRdb stores just in-frame clones and leaves some out. The sample includes about 70,000 clones. This CDR3 spans 14 amino acids. CDR1 MNHNS and CDR2 SASEGT come from the germline V gene. Trimming pared 2 bases from V and 4 bases from J, leaving 12 bases between. The receptor comes from a female donor in good health and CMV-seropositive. What was sequenced was PBMCs. The V gene is TRBV6-1, the J gene TRBJ2-7, with D perhaps TRBD2 (5 bases). The CDR3 region has the DNA TGTGCCAGCAGTGAATTACAACCGGGGTACGAGCAGTACTTC. Translation: CASSELQPGYEQYF.